This paragraph reports one TCR beta chain. CDR3 length: 19 amino acids. Germline values: CDR1 SGHVS, CDR2 FQNEAQ. The junction had 17 bases not matched to a gene; V was cut back by 0 bases and J by 5 bases. In the original processing: Amplification from reference gene primers served as the basis for estimated nucleated cell counts. Some clones are missing from TCRdb's copy, which holds only in-frame ones; the method was immunoSEQ multiplex PCR. V and J calls and clone size are copied from that table; D and trimming were computed from the DNA. Here the sample spans 150,000 to 180,000 clones, approximately 78% being singletons. The data derive from a study of blood T cell repertoires in COVID-19. At the level of the study: Material from acute and convalescent COVID-19 was sourced from the United States, Italy and Spain. PBMCs, B-cell-depleted T cells, or T cells provided the cDNA or gDNA that made up the material.

The genes are TRBV7-8 and TRBJ1-2; 8 nucleotides agree with TRBD1. This clonotype originated in an elderly man with acute or convalescent COVID-19. Source material: peripheral blood. The CDR3 nucleotides read TGTGCCAGCAGCTTAGCGGGGCAGGGGGCGTTTTCCAGGATATATGGCTACACCTTC. Residues: CASSLAGQGAFSRIYGYTF. Combining the CDR3 with reference TRBV7-8 and TRBJ1-2 gives the whole variable domain GAGVSQSPRYKVAKRGQDVALRCDPISGHVSLFWYQQALGQGPEFLTYFQNEAQLDKSGLPSDRFFAERPEGSVSTLKIQRTQQEDSAVYLCASSLAGQGAFSRIYGYTFGSGTRLTVV.